This T cell receptor beta chain derives from a study of CD8 T cell repertoires and HIV-1 epitope variants. The V gene's germline CDR1 is SGHTS and CDR2 YDEGEE. CDR3 length: 14 residues. The trim removed 5 bases at V and 9 bases at J, leaving 7 bases unmatched. Assay used: immunoSEQ multiplex PCR; TCRdb lists only in-frame clones, some missing. The sample lists roughly 5,300 clones; approximately 70% were seen once. This clone has more than one count but fewer than ten. Its antigen is as yet unknown. What was sequenced was cultured CD8+ T cells derived from PBMCs. The chain has TRBV5-8 and TRBJ1-6; 8 bases align to TRBD1. This sequence was found in a male donor with HIV. The CDR3: CASSRDRGGSPLHF. CDR3 nucleotides: TGTGCCAGCAGTCGAGACAGGGGTGGTTCACCCCTCCACTTT.